This T cell receptor (beta chain) was observed in a study of blood T cell repertoires in COVID-19. Study details: COVID-19 samples, acute and convalescent, were from the United States, Italy and Spain.

TCRdb's copy holds only in-frame clones and misses some; the assay was immunoSEQ multiplex PCR. The table records a few hundred thousand clones, over 85% of them present only once. Germline V CDR1 and CDR2: MDHEN, SYDVKM. With 3 bases removed from V and 2 bases from J, the gap between germline ends came to 11 bases. There are 15 residues in the CDR3. This TCR came from a woman in her twenties or thirties with COVID-19, enrolled during active disease. The rearrangement uses TRBV28 and TRBJ1-5, with D perhaps matching TRBD1 (5 bases). The sample comprised peripheral blood. CDR3 sequence (DNA): TGTGCCAGCAGTTTGAAGGGGTCGGGCAATCAGCCCCAGCATTTT. It translates to CASSLKGSGNQPQHF.